Sequencing of this T cell receptor (beta chain) was carried out in a study of T cell responses to AZD1222 COVID-19 vaccine. V shed 2 bases and J 1 base; nucleotides not matched to a gene: 10. CDR3 size: 17 residues. CDR1 is MNHNS, CDR2 SASEGT, per germline. Profiling relied on immunoSEQ multiplex PCR, and the TCRdb table lists in-frame clones only, not all of them. Of about 160,000 clones in the sample, 75% to 95% were seen once. The chain has TRBV6-1 and TRBJ1-1, with 7 bases aligning to TRBD1. This sequence was found in an adult who received the AZD1222 COVID-19 vaccine. Sequenced material: peripheral blood, taken 28 days after the second AZD1222 dose. The CDR3 spells CASSEPIRRTGNTEAFF. CDR3 coding DNA: TGTGCCAGCAGTGAACCCATCCGTCGGACAGGGAACACTGAAGCTTTCTTT.